One sample yielded the 11 T cell receptor beta chains listed below, sequenced in a study of control samples from healthy donors and cancer patients. Clones were read by immunoSEQ multiplex PCR, and TCRdb kept only the in-frame ones, dropping some. Here the sample spans 150,000 to 200,000 clones, about nine tenths being singletons. Sequencing used blood. The source is a woman in her twenties or thirties in good health.

The genes are TRBV30 and TRBJ1-1; TRBD1 might be the D (5 bases). Germline V lookup: CDR1 GTSNPN, CDR2 SVGIG (reference sequence). Trimming removed 3 bases at V and 0 bases at J, with 11 bases between. CDR3 size: 14 residues. In DNA, the CDR3 is TGTGCCTGGAGAGGTAGGGGTATGAACACTGAAGCTTTCTTT. Protein: CAWRGRGMNTEAFF.

The chain uses TRBV7-6 and TRBJ2-2; TRBD2 matches at 7 bases. J lost 5 bases, V lost 5 bases, and 8 bases had no gene match. The CDR3 has 15 amino acids. Germline CDR1 and CDR2: SGHVS and FNYEAQ. The CDR3 protein is CASSPRTRGTGELFF. CDR3 DNA: TGTGCCAGCAGCCCCCGGACTAGGGGAACCGGGGAGCTGTTTTTT.

The genes are TRBV3-1 (or the pseudogene TRBV3-2) and TRBJ2-7; D might be TRBD1 or TRBD2, each matching 5 bases. CDR1 is LGHDT and CDR2 is YNNKEL in the germline V gene (reference sequence). The CDR3 extends over 14 amino acids. V shed 4 bases and J shed 3 bases, with 13 bases lying between them. CDR3 region: CASSPRDRYYEQYF. CDR3 DNA: TGTGCCAGCAGCCCCCGGGACCGATACTACGAGCAGTACTTC.

Details on this clone: Other nucleotide sequences from this sample produce the same CDR3. V is TRBV18 and J is TRBJ1-1; D remains unclear. The CDR3 consists of 14 residues. Trimming took off 3 bases at V and 0 bases at J, with 8 bases between the two ends. Per germline, CDR1 KGHSH and CDR2 LQKENI. The CDR3: CASSPPGVNTEAFF. In DNA form, the CDR3 reads TGTGCCAGCTCACCCCCCGGGGTGAACACTGAAGCTTTCTTT.

The chain employs TRBV7-8 and TRBJ2-3; D remains unclear. CDR1 is SGHVS, CDR2 FQNEAQ, per germline. V shed 1 base and J shed 1 base, with 6 bases lying between them. The CDR3 extends over 14 amino acids. The CDR3 region has the DNA TGTGCCAGCAGCTTAGGCCGCGGCACAGATACGCAGTATTTT. Residues: CASSLGRGTDTQYF.

Note on this clone: Relative to the germline gene, one junction end is altered; a read error may explain this. The V call is TRBV7-8, the J call TRBJ1-2; no clear D. The CDR3 loop spans 14 amino acids. Germline V gene data show CDR1 as SGHVS and CDR2 as FQNEAQ. The CDR3 DNA reads TGTGTCAGCAGCTTAGGTCACTCTAACTATGGCTACACCTTC. This gives the protein CVSSLGHSNYGYTF.

This chain joins TRBV6-2 or TRBV6-3 and TRBJ1-1; D ambiguous. Trimming took off 5 bases at V and 3 bases at J, with 7 bases between the two ends. Germline-derived CDR1 and CDR2 are MNHEY and SVGEGT. This CDR3 has 12 amino acids. In DNA form, the CDR3 reads TGTGCCAGCAGTGCTGGGGACACTGAAGCTTTCTTT. Its translation is CASSAGDTEAFF.

The chain's CDR3 is CASSRQGAGEAFF. As DNA, the CDR3 is TGTGCCAGTAGTAGACAGGGGGCCGGTGAAGCTTTCTTT. The gene calls are TRBV19 and TRBJ1-1; 10 bases align to TRBD1. This CDR3 contains 13 residues. CDR1 LNHDA and CDR2 SQIVND come from the germline V gene (reference sequence). J gave up 7 bases and V 4 bases, and 3 bases lay outside the gene matches. Combining the CDR3 with reference TRBV19 and TRBJ1-1 gives the whole variable domain DGGITQSPKYLFRKEGQNVTLSCEQNLNHDAMYWYRQDPGQGLRLIYYSQIVNDFQKGDIAEGYSVSREKKESFPLTVTSAQKNPTAFYLCASSRQGAGEAFFGQGTRLTVV.

The chain links TRBV9 to TRBJ2-3, with 7 nucleotides matching TRBD1. CDR3 size: 15 residues. The germline V gene encodes CDR1 SGDLS and CDR2 YYNGEE. V gave up 0 bases and J gave up 2 bases; unmatched junction bases: 3. CDR3 protein: CASSVEGQTTDTQYF. In nucleotides, the CDR3 is TGTGCCAGCAGCGTAGAGGGACAGACCACAGATACGCAGTATTTT. The full variable domain, rest sourced from reference TRBV9 and TRBJ2-3, is DSGVTQTPKHLITATGQRVTLRCSPRSGDLSVYWYQQSLDQGLQFLIQYYNGEERAKGNILERFSAQQFPDLHSELNLSSLELGDSALYFCASSVEGQTTDTQYFGPGTRLTVL.

This sequence joins TRBV5-8 and TRBJ1-1; a possible D gene is TRBD1 (5 bases). The CDR3 consists of 12 residues. Germline V gives CDR1 SGHTS, CDR2 YDEGEE. V was cut by 4 bases and J by 5 bases, with 9 bases left in between. CDR3 protein: CASSRTKTEAFF. CDR3 nucleotide sequence: TGTGCCAGCAGCCGGACAAAGACTGAAGCTTTCTTT. Filled out from reference TRBV5-8 and TRBJ1-1, the complete variable domain reads EAGVTQSPTHLIKTRGQQATLRCSPISGHTSVYWYQQALGLGLQFLLWYDEGEERNRGNFPPRFSGRQFPNYSSELNVNALELEDSALYLCASSRTKTEAFFGQGTRLTVV.

CDR3 residues: CASSLAGAAQETQYF. CDR3 nucleotide sequence: TGTGCCAGCAGCTTAGCGGGAGCGGCACAGGAGACCCAGTACTTC. The chain uses TRBV11-3 and TRBJ2-5, with D tentatively TRBD2 (6 bases). The V gene's germline CDR1 is SGHNT and CDR2 YENEEA. The CDR3 loop spans 15 amino acids. V gave up 1 base and J gave up 5 bases, with 14 bases separating them.